This T cell receptor beta chain was profiled in a study of regulatory T cells in long-lasting Graves disease. This clonotype appeared a few times. No antigen is known for it. According to the study, TCR beta libraries were built with iRepertoire HTBI primers and CDR3-region Arm-PCR. TCRdb re-called the multiplex PCR reads through MiXCR, storing one row per CDR3 protein. The data contain about 620,000 distinct CDR3 sequences, around 17% of them singletons. Time point: newly diagnosed GD, antithyroid drugs for less than 3 months. From RNA extracted from PBMCs, the TCR library was made. Findings of the study overall: Persistent cases favored TRBV28, TRBJ1-2 and TRBJ2-5. Compared with new cases, persistent Graves' patients showed reduced TCR diversity.

The CDR3 length is 15 residues. Germline V lookup: CDR1 LNHDA, CDR2 SQIVND (reference sequence). V trimming: 8 bases; J trimming: 1 base; junction bases outside the gene matches: 7. These data are also associated with another study on T cells in Graves' hyperthyroidism and ophthalmopathy. Per that study: Absent ophthalmopathy progression within 18 months defined stable Graves' hyperthyroidism. A set of HTBI primers served as the primers for a first-round RT-PCR of the TCR CDR3.

The receptor was isolated from a woman aged 25 to 39 with Graves disease. The sample consisted of peripheral blood mononuclear cells (PBMCs), taken at new diagnosis, from a patient treated with antithyroid drugs. This chain joins TRBV19 and TRBJ1-2; 10 nucleotides align to TRBD1. The DNA of the CDR3 is TGTGCCAGTTTGGCCGACAGGGGGCTTAACTATGGCTACACCTTC. Translating it yields CASLADRGLNYGYTF.